This T cell receptor beta chain came from a study of T cell repertoires in cytomegalovirus infection. About the study: Matching HLA type, along with CMV infection, was indicated by public TCR beta signatures. General study results and limits: Summed public TCR beta family frequency identified CMV carriers bearing the relevant HLA. Clonotype analysis showed dominance of the ex vivo response by HLA-C-restricted CMV-specific TCR beta clonotypes.

TCRdb re-derived calls from the reads in MiXCR, one entry per CDR3 protein. The sample has around 310,000 distinct CDR3 sequences, roughly 29% seen once. Remarks on this clonotype: Its antigen remains unknown.

This CDR3 has 13 residues. The germline V gene encodes CDR1 MDHEN and CDR2 SYDVKM. Trimming took 6 bases from V and 7 from J, leaving 15 bases between them. The chain joins TRBV28 to TRBJ1-1; no definite D call. The sequence came from a human donor in good health (CMV status not recorded). Some clones in this sample may be carry-over from other donors' samples. The sample in question was cultured PBMCs, obtained from culture after CMV antigen stimulation. CDR3 bases: TGTGCCAGCAGAGAGACGGTTGTGCTTGAAGCTTTCTTT. Protein: CASRETVVLEAFF.